These T cell receptor beta chains were read from a single sample in a study of beta chain features in type 1 diabetes. The protocol was immunoSEQ multiplex PCR, while the TCRdb copy is restricted to in-frame clones and leaves out a portion. This sample has 500,000 to 850,000 clones, with around an eighth found just once. The sequencing input was naive CD4+ T cells from blood. The receptors shown here come from a man between 18 and 35 years old with type 1 diabetes. Both conserved end residues are part of each CDR3. A D gene is named only where the DNA matches it firmly. The size entry is marked missing in some rows and otherwise reads once, few, many or a size class.

-	TRBV7-6	TRBJ2-7	-	CASSLPSSYEQYF	TGTGCCAGCAGCTTACCGAGCTCCTACGAGCAGTACTTC
-	TRBV7-2	TRBJ1-1	-	CASSWEGFGAEAFF	TGTGCCAGCAGCTGGGAGGGGTTTGGCGCTGAAGCTTTCTTT
-	TRBV7-3	TRBJ1-2	-	CASSQDRGGYTF	TGTGCCAGCAGCCAAGACAGAGGAGGCTACACCTTC
-	TRBV11-2	TRBJ2-3	-	CASSLSLRGADPDTQYF	TGTGCCAGCAGCTTATCCCTCCGGGGCGCGGACCCAGATACGCAGTATTTT
-	TRBV7-2	TRBJ2-5	few	CASSPAGGQETQYF	TGTGCCAGCAGCCCAGCCGGGGGCCAAGAGACCCAGTACTTC
TRBD2	TRBV19	TRBJ2-5	few	CASSFLAGGFRETQYF	TGTGCCAGTTCGTTCCTAGCGGGAGGATTCAGAGAGACCCAGTACTTC
-	TRBV5-6	TRBJ2-5	-	CASSSRVTQYF	TGTGCCAGCAGCTCTAGGGTGACCCAGTACTTC
-	TRBV30	TRBJ1-6	few	CAWSGTVYNSPLHF	TGTGCCTGGAGTGGGACAGTGTATAATTCACCCCTCCACTTT
TRBD2	TRBV30	TRBJ2-7	-	CAWSLREGVEQYF	TGTGCCTGGAGTTTGCGGGAGGGGGTCGAGCAGTACTTC
-	TRBV30	TRBJ2-7	-	CAGARGDLYEQYF	TGTGCCGGAGCCAGGGGCGACCTCTACGAGCAGTACTTC
-	TRBV7-2	TRBJ2-6	-	CASSLNSGANVLTF	TGTGCCAGCAGCTTAAATTCCGGGGCCAACGTCCTGACTTTC
TRBD1	TRBV7-7	TRBJ2-2	few	CASSRYRGTGELFF	TGTGCTAGCAGCAGATACAGGGGCACCGGGGAGCTGTTTTTT
-	TRBV28	TRBJ2-7	few	CASSLDSYSYEQYF	TGTGCCAGCAGTCTCGACAGTTACTCCTACGAGCAGTACTTC
-	TRBV6-5	TRBJ1-6	-	CASSYSFAGSSPLHF	TGTGCCAGCAGTTACTCATTTGCAGGGAGCTCACCCCTCCACTTT
-	TRBV25-1	TRBJ2-7	few	CASSEFSSEQYF	TGTGCCAGCAGTGAATTCAGTTCCGAGCAGTACTTC
-	TRBV15	TRBJ2-7	few	CATSRDQARTGYEQYF	TGTGCCACCAGCAGAGACCAAGCCAGAACAGGGTACGAGCAGTACTTC
TRBD1	TRBV9	TRBJ2-1	few	CARRDRDAGEQFF	TGTGCCAGGCGGGACAGGGACGCAGGAGAGCAGTTCTTC
TRBD2	TRBV7-2	TRBJ2-3	-	CASSSHSGTRRYTQYF	TGTGCCAGCAGCTCTCATTCCGGGACTAGACGCTATACGCAGTATTTT
TRBD1	TRBV23-1	TRBJ2-1	many	CASSPRDRVRLHNEQFF	TGCGCCAGCAGTCCCAGGGACAGGGTACGCCTCCACAATGAGCAGTTCTTC
-	TRBV21-1	TRBJ1-2	few	CASSKGEGNFINGYTF	TGTGCCAGCAGCAAAGGGGAAGGGAATTTTATAAATGGCTACACCTTC
-	TRBV2	TRBJ2-1	few	CASKDDYNEQFF	TGTGCCAGCAAGGACGACTACAATGAGCAGTTCTTC
TRBD1	TRBV4-3	TRBJ1-6	few	CASRKDLTGNYNSPLHF	TGCGCCAGCAGAAAAGACTTGACAGGGAACTATAATTCACCCCTCCACTTT
-	TRBV25-1	TRBJ2-5	-	CASSAPAGWETQYF	TGTGCCAGCAGTGCGCCTGCAGGATGGGAGACCCAGTACTTC
TRBD1	TRBV10-3	TRBJ2-5	-	CAISESTGTVQETQYF	TGTGCCATCAGTGAGTCGACCGGGACAGTTCAAGAGACCCAGTACTTC
TRBD1	TRBV2	TRBJ1-2	-	CASSEEGRGQGYTF	TGTGCCAGCAGTGAAGAGGGCAGGGGGCAAGGCTACACCTTC
-	TRBV23-1	TRBJ1-2	-	CASSQSLIGGCPYGYTF	TGCGCCAGCAGTCAATCGTTAATCGGAGGATGCCCCTATGGCTACACCTTC
-	TRBV4-2	TRBJ1-5	-	CASSQDIQVNQPQHF	TGTGCCAGCAGCCAAGACATCCAGGTCAATCAGCCCCAGCATTTT
TRBD1	TRBV28	TRBJ2-2	few	CASSLGDRVPGELFF	TGTGCCAGCAGTTTAGGGGACAGGGTCCCCGGGGAGCTGTTTTTT
-	TRBV18	TRBJ2-3	-	CASSPRDGADTQYF	TGTGCCAGCTCTCCGAGGGACGGGGCAGATACGCAGTATTTT
TRBD1	TRBV5-6	TRBJ2-5	-	CASRLGQGVFETQYF	TGTGCCAGCAGACTGGGACAGGGCGTATTTGAAACCCAGTACTTC
-	TRBV18	TRBJ2-7	few	CASSQSTGLDYEQYF	TGTGCCAGCTCCCAGAGTACCGGGTTGGACTACGAGCAGTACTTC
-	TRBV14	TRBJ1-2	few	CASSQDLAAYNYGYTF	TGTGCCAGCAGCCAAGATCTTGCAGCATACAACTATGGCTACACCTTC
TRBD1	TRBV25-1	TRBJ2-5	few	CASSEAGGTETQYF	TGTGCCAGCAGTGAAGCAGGGGGCACAGAGACCCAGTACTTC
-	TRBV25-1	TRBJ2-7	few	CASTGPFSYEQYF	TGTGCCAGCACGGGCCCGTTTTCCTACGAGCAGTACTTC
-	TRBV18	TRBJ2-7	-	CASSPNPFGEQYF	TGTGCCAGCTCACCAAATCCCTTCGGGGAGCAGTACTTC
-	TRBV18	TRBJ2-7	few	CASSPIVYEQYF	TGTGCCAGCTCACCAATTGTCTACGAGCAGTACTTC
-	TRBV13	TRBJ2-1	-	CASSLRTEYNEQFF	TGTGCCAGCAGCTTGCGCACAGAGTACAATGAGCAGTTCTTC
-	TRBV25-1	TRBJ2-5	-	CASSEGYGSQGVVETQYF	TGTGCCAGCAGTGAGGGTTATGGCAGCCAGGGAGTAGTAGAGACCCAGTACTTC
TRBD1	TRBV2	TRBJ2-1	few	CASLTGSSYNEQFF	TGTGCCAGCTTGACAGGGAGCTCCTACAATGAGCAGTTCTTC
TRBD1	TRBV9	TRBJ2-5	-	CASSGGQPSGTQYF	TGTGCCAGCAGCGGGGGACAGCCCTCGGGGACCCAGTACTTC
-	TRBV7-9	TRBJ1-1	-	CASSLSMGAFF	TGTGCCAGCAGCTTGTCCATGGGAGCTTTCTTT
-	TRBV30	TRBJ2-5	few	CAWSTGRETQYF	TGTGCCTGGAGTACGGGGAGGGAGACCCAGTACTTC